These T cell receptor beta chains were read from a single sample in a study of blood T cell repertoires in COVID-19. Libraries were prepared by immunoSEQ multiplex PCR; TCRdb keeps only in-frame clonotypes and omits some of them. Of around 68,000 clones in the sample, roughly 80% are singletons; the top ten hold around 13%. Sequenced material: peripheral blood. Source of these receptors: a human donor in a cohort sampled during active COVID-19. Each CDR3 is given with its conserved first and last residue.

TRBV28	TRBJ1-2	CASHPLTANYGYTF
TRBV20-1	TRBJ2-3	CSASVTSRTQYF
TRBV2	TRBJ2-2	CASSTTSQPTGELFF
TRBV5-1	TRBJ2-5	CASSLASSGGGQETQYF
TRBV13	TRBJ1-1	CASSLGRYFEAFF
TRBV6-5	TRBJ1-1	CASRDSGQGGTEAFF
TRBV27	TRBJ1-2	CASSLSLNYGYTF
TRBV18	TRBJ1-5	CASSEDGRSNQPQHF
TRBV7-2	TRBJ2-2	CASSLEGGRNTGELFF
TRBV11-2	TRBJ2-3	CASSSRLAGGQDTQYF
TRBV27	TRBJ2-2	CATLSRTAELFF
TRBV11-2	TRBJ2-1	CASSRPGTGHSEQFF
TRBV27	TRBJ1-2	CASSPAGARGFDYGYTF
TRBV6-5	TRBJ1-6	CASSYSAWGRNSPLHF
TRBV10-2	TRBJ1-6	CASSDNSGGSGSPLHF
TRBV28	TRBJ2-5	CASSTRRGRLETQYF
TRBV5-5	TRBJ1-4	CASSLAGVNEKLFF
TRBV6-2/TRBV6-3	TRBJ2-2	CASSSGGNTGELFF
TRBV6-5	TRBJ1-2	CASRGGRSIYYGYTF
TRBV3-1/TRBV3-2	TRBJ2-7	CASSRTSGAYEQYF
TRBV5-5	TRBJ2-3	CASSLFRERDTQYF
TRBV13	TRBJ2-1	CASSPWTSGGEWFF
TRBV2	TRBJ2-5	CASRQGYRETQYF
TRBV6-4	TRBJ2-3	CASSDSTSGGADTQYF
TRBV5-1	TRBJ2-1	CASSFRDRRDNEQFF
TRBV6-2/TRBV6-3	TRBJ1-1	CASSLSRGRATEAFF
TRBV6-5	TRBJ2-1	CASRGQGAYNEQFF
TRBV21-1	TRBJ2-5	CASTKEVKTQYF
TRBV9	TRBJ2-3	CASSERQGIASTDTQYF
TRBV4-1	TRBJ1-1	CASSQDKGMNTEAFF
TRBV6-2/TRBV6-3	TRBJ2-2	CASSRGSGELFF
TRBV7-6	TRBJ1-3	CASSPSGTGGNTIYF
TRBV5-1	TRBJ1-4	CASSFNGQSNEKLFF
TRBV7-9	TRBJ1-1	CASSLEGLGATEAFF
TRBV2	TRBJ1-3	CASRALGAGNTIYF
TRBV29-1	TRBJ2-5	CSVEEGQGSRTQYF
TRBV6-1	TRBJ1-5	CASSERQGIQPQHF
TRBV5-4	TRBJ2-3	CASRYSGGTDTQYF
TRBV4-2	TRBJ1-5	CASRGSNQPQHF
TRBV15	TRBJ2-5	CATTSGIGETQYF
TRBV2	TRBJ2-1	CASSSSGDEQFF
TRBV5-6	TRBJ1-2	CASSLVFSVNGYTF
TRBV7-2	TRBJ1-5	CASSRETYNQPQHF
TRBV9	TRBJ2-5	CASSAGLAPETQYF
TRBV20-1	TRBJ2-3	CSARGGDTQYF
TRBV11-3	TRBJ2-6	CASSSRTGSGANVLTF
TRBV7-7	TRBJ1-3	CASSLGTGPGNTIYF
TRBV7-9	TRBJ2-2	CASRATSKNTGELFF